The 10 T cell receptor beta chains given below trace back to one sample, sequenced in a study of blood T cell repertoires in COVID-19. Libraries were prepared by immunoSEQ multiplex PCR; TCRdb keeps only in-frame clonotypes and omits some of them. The sample includes nearly 250,000 clones, 86% of them seen just once. Sequencing was performed on PBMCs or T cells enriched from blood (not recorded which). All receptors derive from a woman aged 45-60 years who had recovered from COVID-19.

The chain uses TRBV5-1 and TRBJ2-3; D is perhaps TRBD2 (6 bases). CDR1 is SGHRS and CDR2 is YFSETQ in the germline V gene. The CDR3 contains 14 residues. V lost 6 bases and J lost 3, with 14 bases in between. CDR3: CASKAPGTTDTQYF. In DNA form, the CDR3 reads TGCGCCAGCAAGGCCCCGGGGACTACAGATACGCAGTATTTT. Full variable domain (rest looked up from reference TRBV5-1 and TRBJ2-3): KAGVTQTPRYLIKTRGQQVTLSCSPISGHRSVSWYQQTPGQGLQFLFEYFSETQRNKGNFPGRFSGRQFSNSRSEMNVSTLELGDSALYLCASKAPGTTDTQYFGPGTRLTVL.

The CDR3 spells CASSWGQGPSNYGYTF. DNA for the CDR3: TGTGCCAGCAGCTGGGGACAGGGTCCGTCTAACTATGGCTACACCTTC. The chain combines TRBV9 with TRBJ1-2; 9 bases are a match to TRBD1. CDR1 and CDR2 from the germline V gene are SGDLS and YYNGEE. V shed 4 bases and J 0 bases; nucleotides not matched to a gene: 7. This CDR3 has 16 amino acids.

This chain uses TRBV11-2 with TRBJ2-1; TRBD2 agrees at 9 bases. The CDR3 is 14 residues long. Germline trimming cut 1 base from V and 7 bases from J; bases unmatched to any gene: 2. The germline gives CDR1 SGHAT, CDR2 FQNNGV. The chain's CDR3 is CASSLGLAGNEQFF. In nucleotides, the CDR3 is TGTGCCAGCAGCTTAGGGCTAGCGGGGAATGAGCAGTTCTTC.

The chain recombines TRBV3-1 (or the pseudogene TRBV3-2) with TRBJ2-5; D is possibly TRBD2 (5 bases). The CDR3 consists of 15 residues. Deletions cut 1 base from V and 3 bases from J, with 12 bases between. The V gene's germline CDR1 is LGHDT and CDR2 YNNKEL (reference sequence). DNA of the CDR3: TGTGCCAGCAGCCAAGGGACTGGAATTAAAGAGACCCAGTACTTC. Translating it yields CASSQGTGIKETQYF.

The genes are TRBV19 and TRBJ1-1, with 7 bases matching TRBD1. This CDR3 has 13 residues. Germline assignment: CDR1 LNHDA and CDR2 SQIVND (reference sequence). The ends lost 5 bases at V and 7 bases at J; junction bases unmatched: 7. CDR3 region: CASSAQTGDEAFF. The CDR3 DNA sequence: TGTGCCAGTAGTGCGCAAACAGGGGATGAAGCTTTCTTT.

This clone was observed a single time. V usage is TRBV29-1 and J usage is TRBJ1-2, with a weak D call TRBD1 (5 bases). Germline assignment: CDR1 SQVTM and CDR2 ANQGSEA. Trimming took 6 bases from V and 0 from J, leaving 8 bases between them. The CDR3 contains 12 residues. The CDR3 DNA reads TGCAGCGTCCAGGGCACTAACTATGGCTACACCTTC. This translates into CSVQGTNYGYTF.

The chain carries TRBV20-1 and TRBJ2-7; 7 bases agree with TRBD1. Losses at the gene ends were 3 bases for V and 3 bases for J; bases not matched to a gene: 8. CDR1 is DFQATT, CDR2 SNEGSKA, per germline (reference sequence). CDR3 size: 14 residues. CDR3: CSASSRQGRYEQYF. Written as DNA, the CDR3 is TGCAGTGCTAGTTCGAGACAGGGCCGCTACGAGCAGTACTTC.

The chain combines TRBV4-3 with TRBJ2-7; 9 bases map to TRBD2. The CDR3 is 19 amino acids. The V gene end was trimmed by 0 bases and the J gene end by 0 bases; junction bases not matched to a gene: 12. Germline-derived CDR1 and CDR2 are LGHNA and YSLEER. As DNA, the CDR3 is TGCGCCAGCAGCCAAGACGTCGTCCCTAGCGGGGCTGTCTCCTACGAGCAGTACTTC. Its protein is CASSQDVVPSGAVSYEQYF.

The chain combines TRBV23-1 with TRBJ2-7; the match to TRBD2 covers 8 bases. TRBV23-1 carries the ORF label, with uncertain function. Unmatched junction bases numbered 7, after V lost 2 bases and J lost 4 bases. This CDR3 comprises 15 residues. CDR3 nucleotide sequence: TGCGCCAGCAGTCAAAACGGGAGGGACACGTACGAGCAGTACTTC. Amino acids: CASSQNGRDTYEQYF.

The chain uses TRBV3-1 (or the pseudogene TRBV3-2) and TRBJ1-1, with 7 bases identical to TRBD1. In germline, CDR1 is LGHDT, CDR2 YNNKEL (reference sequence). The CDR3 has 14 amino acids. Trimming cost V 1 base and J 5 bases; bases outside gene matches: 4. The CDR3 loop is CASSQGNRGTEAFF. The CDR3 DNA reads TGTGCCAGCAGCCAAGGGAACAGGGGTACTGAAGCTTTCTTT.